Listed below are T cell receptor beta chains from one sample, sequenced in a study of blood T cell repertoires in COVID-19. Libraries were prepared by immunoSEQ multiplex PCR; TCRdb keeps only in-frame clonotypes and omits some of them. The sample lists roughly 53,000 clones, roughly 90% seen once, with under 3.5% in the top ten. The sequenced sample was peripheral blood. The receptors derive from a man older than 75 with acute or convalescent COVID-19. CDR3s leave out the opening cysteine and the closing phenylalanine or tryptophan. Rows may omit the clone size; those that give it use once, few, many or a size class.

J gene	clone size	V gene	CDR3 protein
TRBJ1-3	.	TRBV7-2	ASSLVSAGHTGNTIY
TRBJ1-3	.	TRBV5-8	ASSLATTASGNTIY
TRBJ2-7	.	TRBV7-9	ASSPDPGEGQY
TRBJ1-1	.	TRBV7-2	ASSLGRANTEAF
TRBJ1-6	.	TRBV5-1	ASSLATGNNSPLH
TRBJ2-3	.	TRBV4-3	ASSRGDRATDTQY
TRBJ1-1	.	TRBV4-1	ASSQVQGTHEAF
TRBJ2-5	.	TRBV19	ASSFPRGNQETQY
TRBJ1-5	.	TRBV12-2	ASRHPGPQH
TRBJ1-4	.	TRBV18	ASSPRGLTNEKLF
TRBJ1-6	.	TRBV2	ASRVTGNSPLH
TRBJ2-1	.	TRBV7-2	ASVATSGRNEQF
TRBJ1-2	.	TRBV5-1	ASSLATGGSYGYT
TRBJ1-6	few	TRBV10-2	ASIALQGGGSPLH
TRBJ2-1	few	TRBV5-1	ASSLTGPSSYNEQF
TRBJ2-3	.	TRBV5-8	ASSLAGALSTDTQY
TRBJ1-1	.	TRBV9	ASSAGQGSGTEAF
TRBJ2-3	.	TRBV27	ASTANRGTNTQY
TRBJ2-1	.	TRBV7-2	ASSPRGSSYNEQF
TRBJ1-1	few	TRBV25-1	ASSRRGNTEAF
TRBJ2-2	.	TRBV3-1/TRBV3-2	ASSQESLAGVATGELF
TRBJ1-6	few	TRBV5-6	ASSPYGTRGSPLH
TRBJ1-5	.	TRBV19	ASLDDKGALNQPQH
TRBJ1-5	.	TRBV7-2	ASSLVGESNQPQH
TRBJ1-5	.	TRBV5-5	ASSSGTGLNQPQH
TRBJ1-1	once	TRBV11-2	ASSLTDGEEAF
TRBJ2-7	.	TRBV11-3	ASSAGTGAYEQY
TRBJ2-7	.	TRBV19	ASSPGTGHYEQY
TRBJ2-2	.	TRBV6-5	ASSNAGPITGELF